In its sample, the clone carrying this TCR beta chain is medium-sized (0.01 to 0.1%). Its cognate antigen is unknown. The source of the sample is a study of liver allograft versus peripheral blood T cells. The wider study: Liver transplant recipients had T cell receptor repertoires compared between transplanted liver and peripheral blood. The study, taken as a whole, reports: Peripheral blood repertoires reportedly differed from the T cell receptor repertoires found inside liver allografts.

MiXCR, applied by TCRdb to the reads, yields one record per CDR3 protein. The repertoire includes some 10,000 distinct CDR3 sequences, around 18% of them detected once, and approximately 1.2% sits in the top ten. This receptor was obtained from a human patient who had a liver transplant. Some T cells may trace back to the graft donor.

The CDR3 bases are TGTGCCAGCAGCTCTGGACAGAACTATGGCTACACCTTC. Amino acid sequence: CASSSGQNYGYTF. This chain joins TRBV7-2 and TRBJ1-2; tentative D call: TRBD1 (6 bases). The CDR3 sequence is 13 residues long. Germline V CDR1 and CDR2: SGHTA, FQGNSA. The V end lost 4 bases, the J end lost 2 bases, and 8 bases lay between the germline ends.